This note documents a single T cell receptor beta chain sequence. Generated by immunoSEQ multiplex PCR, the TCRdb table keeps only in-frame clones and is missing some. The table has roughly 120,000 clones, about 89% seen once. Trimming cost V 0 bases and J 3 bases, with 4 bases left between them. CDR1 SGHRS and CDR2 YFSETQ come from the germline V gene. The CDR3 totals 13 residues. This specimen comes from a study of control samples from healthy donors and cancer patients. Sample: blood. The genes are TRBV5-1 and TRBJ1-5; D is ambiguous. This sequence originates from a man between 45 and 60 years old in good health. The chain's CDR3 is CASSLAPNQPQHF. The CDR3 DNA sequence: TGCGCCAGCAGCTTGGCCCCCAATCAGCCCCAGCATTTT.